Below are 24 T cell receptor beta chains sequenced from a single sample in a study of cytomegalovirus exposure and HLA in healthy donors. PCR primers comprised 60 Vbeta and 13 Jbeta primers. TCRdb's table, derived via immunoSEQ multiplex PCR, lists solely in-frame clones and lacks some. Seen here are over 100,000 clones, over 9% observed once, and the top ten hold over 4.5%. The sample was PBMCs. These receptors originate from a man aged 40-49 years in good health and CMV-seropositive.

With regard to this clone: This same CDR3 is encoded by further DNA sequences in the sample. The chain uses TRBV6-1 and TRBJ2-7, with 15 positions matching TRBD2. V was clipped by 7 bases and J by 4 bases; unmatched bases: 5. The CDR3 totals 15 residues. Looked up from germline, CDR1 is MNHNS and CDR2 is SASEGT. The CDR3 nucleotides are TGTGCCAGCAACATCGGGACTAGCGGGAGGTACGAGCAGTACTTC. Translation: CASNIGTSGRYEQYF.

The chain employs TRBV5-8 and TRBJ2-5; 8 bases fit TRBD1. The CDR3 is 14 amino acids. CDR1 and CDR2 from the germline V gene are SGHTS and YDEGEE. V lost 7 bases, J lost 5 bases, and 10 bases stayed unmatched. CDR3 sequence (DNA): TGTGCCAGCCTCGGATCAGGGGGCGGGGAGACCCAGTACTTC. Translation gives CASLGSGGGETQYF.

This chain uses TRBV10-3 with TRBJ1-1; 12 positions agree with TRBD1. The CDR3 totals 16 residues. Trimming removed 4 bases from V and 5 bases from J; junction bases left unmatched: 8. Germline V lookup: CDR1 ENHRY, CDR2 SYGVKD. The CDR3 DNA reads TGTGCCATCAGTGCAAGGGACAGGGGGCGTCGTACTGAAGCTTTCTTT. This gives the protein CAISARDRGRRTEAFF.

Written as DNA, the CDR3 is TGCAGCGCCTGGGAGGGGTCCAGGAACACTGAAGCTTTCTTT. It translates to CSAWEGSRNTEAFF. J is TRBJ1-1 and V is TRBV29-1, with a tentative D call TRBD1 (5 bases). The V end was cut by 7 bases, the J end by 1 base, with 16 bases between. CDR1 is SQVTM and CDR2 is ANQGSEA in the germline V gene. The CDR3 totals 14 residues. The variable domain in full, completed from reference TRBV29-1 and TRBJ1-1, reads SAVISQKPSRDICQRGTSLTIQCQVDSQVTMMFWYRQQPGQSLTLIATANQGSEATYESGFVIDKFPISRPNLTFSTLTVSNMSPEDSSIYLCSAWEGSRNTEAFFGQGTRLTVV.

This clone was counted a few times. The genes are TRBV11-2 and TRBJ2-7, with TRBD1 identical over 10 bases. Germline V lookup: CDR1 SGHAT, CDR2 FQNNGV. Losses at the gene ends were 6 bases for V and 0 bases for J; bases not matched to a gene: 11. The CDR3 runs 17 residues. In DNA, the CDR3 is TGTGCCAGCAGTGACCGGGACAGGGGAACGAGCTCCTACGAGCAGTACTTC. It is translated as CASSDRDRGTSSYEQYF.

This clone showed up just a few times. The rearrangement links TRBV28 to TRBJ2-2; 8 bases map to TRBD2. This CDR3 comprises 16 residues. In germline, CDR1 is MDHEN, CDR2 SYDVKM. Trimming took 5 bases from V and 4 from J; bases not matched to a gene: 9. For the CDR3, the DNA is TGTGCCAGCAGTCGGACGCTAGCGGGTCCCACCGGGGAGCTGTTTTTT. It yields the protein CASSRTLAGPTGELFF.

This clone has only a few counts. The CDR3 protein is CASSLGRTYEQYF. In DNA, the CDR3 is TGTGCCAGCAGCTTAGGCCGTACCTACGAGCAGTACTTC. The gene calls are TRBV13 and TRBJ2-7; D remains ambiguous. The germline V gene has CDR1 PRHDT and CDR2 FYEKMQ (reference sequence). The CDR3 totals 13 residues. V gave up 0 bases and J gave up 2 bases, with 5 bases separating them.

CDR3 in DNA: TGTGCCAGCAGCTTAGGCCGCACGGACATCAGCTCCTACAATGAGCAGTTCTTC. It is translated as CASSLGRTDISSYNEQFF. The J gene is TRBJ2-1, the V gene TRBV7-3, with D tentatively TRBD1 (5 bases). Per the germline V gene, CDR1 is SGHTA and CDR2 is FQGTGA. There are 18 residues in the CDR3. Trimming stripped 2 bases from V and 0 bases from J, with 17 bases between.

In its sample, this clone was seen a few times. The chain couples TRBV12-5 to TRBJ2-7; 8 bases align to TRBD1. Germline CDR1 is LGHNT and CDR2 is FRNRAP. Trimming at V came to 5 bases and at J to 4 bases, leaving 16 bases not matched to a gene. There are 17 residues in the CDR3. The CDR3 reads CASGPQFEGTGVYEQYF. DNA of the CDR3: TGTGCTAGTGGTCCCCAATTTGAAGGGACAGGTGTATACGAGCAGTACTTC.

This clone was seen only a few times. The chain links TRBV19 to TRBJ2-2; 8 bases are shared with TRBD1. Germline lookup yields CDR1 LNHDA and CDR2 SQIVND (reference sequence). The CDR3 is made up of 15 amino acids. Trimming cost V 5 bases and J 6 bases; bases outside gene matches: 8. The CDR3 nucleotides read TGTGCCAGTAGTCGTACAGGGGGTCCCGCCGGGGAGCTGTTTTTT. Translation: CASSRTGGPAGELFF.

The rearrangement links TRBV19 to TRBJ2-1, with 13 bases matching TRBD2. Germline-derived CDR1 and CDR2 are LNHDA and SQIVND (reference sequence). The ends lost 4 bases at V and 7 bases at J; junction bases unmatched: 16. The CDR3 loop spans 19 amino acids. This CDR3 is CASSTRGTSGAKGANEQFF. CDR3 bases: TGTGCCAGTAGTACACGCGGGACTAGCGGGGCTAAGGGGGCAAATGAGCAGTTCTTC.

This clone was counted only a few times. This sequence joins TRBV5-4 and TRBJ2-2; D perhaps matches TRBD2 (6 bases). Germline CDR1 and CDR2: SGHNT and YYREEE (reference sequence). Trimming removed 0 bases at V and 5 bases at J, with 14 bases between. The CDR3 spans 16 residues. The CDR3 region has the DNA TGTGCCAGCAGCTTGGTTGGGGGAGGTTTGACCGGGGAGCTGTTTTTT. This encodes CASSLVGGGLTGELFF.

This clone has at least ten counts. The chain links TRBV7-9 to TRBJ1-1, with TRBD1 as a possible D gene (6 bases). V was shortened by 4 bases and J by 8 bases, with 23 bases between the two germline ends. The CDR3 runs to 16 residues. In germline, CDR1 is SEHNR, CDR2 FQNEAQ (reference sequence). The CDR3 reads CASSSLAPSRGAEAFF. CDR3 in DNA: TGTGCCAGCAGCTCACTCGCACCCAGCAGGGGAGCCGAAGCTTTCTTT. Looking up the rest from reference TRBV7-9 and TRBJ1-1 gives the full variable domain: DTGVSQNPRHKITKRGQNVTFRCDPISEHNRLYWYRQTLGQGPEFLTYFQNEAQLEKSRLLSDRFSAERPKGSFSTLEIQRTEQGDSAMYLCASSSLAPSRGAEAFFGQGTRLTVV.

Concerning this clone itself: An end of the junction differs from the germline gene, which may be a read error. The sample holds other DNA sequences that translate to the same CDR3. The V and J genes are TRBV7-9 and TRBJ1-4, with TRBD1 matching over 8 bases. CDR1 is SEHNR, CDR2 FQNEAQ, per germline (reference sequence). This CDR3 contains 14 residues. CDR3 sequence: CASSPRTGSEKLFF. The CDR3 bases are TGTGCTAGCAGCCCTCGGACAGGGTCCGAAAAACTGTTTTTT.

The sample holds a few counts of this clone. V gene TRBV7-6 combines with J gene TRBJ1-2; 7 nucleotides align to TRBD1. The CDR3 extends over 14 amino acids. V gave up 5 bases and J gave up 4 bases; unmatched junction bases: 7. Germline-derived CDR1 and CDR2 are SGHVS and FNYEAQ. CDR3 in amino acids: CASSIKTGFYGYTF. The CDR3 nucleotides are TGTGCCAGCAGCATTAAGACAGGGTTCTATGGCTACACCTTC.

This clone was picked up a small number of times. The CDR3 bases are TGTGCCAGCAGCTTATTACAGGGTATGGCCACTGAAGCTTTCTTT. This encodes CASSLLQGMATEAFF. J is TRBJ1-1 and V is TRBV7-6, with a weak D call TRBD1 (6 bases). Trimming took 2 bases from V and 4 from J, leaving 14 bases between them. The CDR3 runs to 15 residues. Germline-derived CDR1 and CDR2 are SGHVS and FNYEAQ.

A few counts support this clone. This sequence joins TRBV7-2 and TRBJ2-7; 7 nucleotides line up with TRBD2. The CDR3 contains 14 residues. CDR1 SGHTA and CDR2 FQGNSA come from the germline V gene. The trim removed 10 bases at V and 4 bases at J, leaving 13 bases unmatched. The CDR3 bases are TGTGCCACCCACCCGGGGGGAGTGGTTTACGAGCAGTACTTC. It specifies CATHPGGVVYEQYF.

This clone was seen only a few times. The rearrangement joins TRBV4-1 to TRBJ2-5, with 10 bases identical to TRBD2. The length of the CDR3 is 17 residues. Trimming removed 4 bases from V and 5 bases from J; junction bases left unmatched: 13. The germline V gene has CDR1 MGHRA and CDR2 YSYEKL. The CDR3 nucleotides are TGCGCCAGCAGCCCGATGGGATTAGCGGGAGGTGGCGAGACCCAGTACTTC. Its protein is CASSPMGLAGGGETQYF.

This chain connects TRBV4-2 to TRBJ2-1, with a tentative D call TRBD1 (5 bases). The CDR3 sequence is 12 residues long. Per germline, CDR1 LGHNA and CDR2 YNFKEQ. Trimming took 0 bases from V and 8 from J, leaving 5 bases between them. The CDR3 reads CASSQDRDEQFF. The CDR3 region has the DNA TGTGCCAGCAGCCAAGACAGGGATGAGCAGTTCTTC.

This clone was observed a few times. This chain connects TRBV29-1 to TRBJ2-7; 10 bases are shared with TRBD2. CDR1 is SQVTM, CDR2 ANQGSEA, per germline. CDR3 length equals 13 residues. V dropped 3 bases and J dropped 4; count of bases not matched to a gene: 3. CDR3 sequence (DNA): TGCAGCGTTGAGGCTAGCGGGAGATACGAGCAGTACTTC. This codes for CSVEASGRYEQYF.

V usage is TRBV7-9 and J usage is TRBJ2-7; D is unresolved. CDR1 and CDR2 from the germline V gene are SEHNR and FQNEAQ (reference sequence). This CDR3 is built from 14 residues. Trimming took off 5 bases at V and 5 bases at J, with 16 bases between the two ends. CDR3 in DNA: TGTGCCAGCAGCGCAACCCTAGGAGTCCACGAGCAGTACTTC. It is translated as CASSATLGVHEQYF.

This clone appeared a few times. J is TRBJ2-5 and V is TRBV11-2; 7 bases fit TRBD2. Trimming at V came to 2 bases and at J to 5 bases, leaving 8 bases not matched to a gene. CDR3 size: 15 residues. CDR1 SGHAT and CDR2 FQNNGV come from the germline V gene. DNA of the CDR3: TGTGCCAGCAGCTTAACAGGCCCCGGGAGGGAGACCCAGTACTTC. It codes for CASSLTGPGRETQYF.

J is TRBJ2-1 and V is TRBV15, with 12 bases matching TRBD2. The CDR3 sequence is 20 residues long. The V segment lost 0 bases and the J segment 6 bases; nucleotides outside the gene matches: 15. Germline V gene sequence: CDR1 LNHNV, CDR2 YYDKDF (reference sequence). CDR3 residues: CATSRDSLAGGPWWVNEQFF. CDR3 coding DNA: TGTGCCACCAGCAGAGATAGTCTAGCGGGAGGGCCTTGGTGGGTCAATGAGCAGTTCTTC.

In its sample, this clone was seen a few times. The chain has TRBV19 and TRBJ2-1, with D perhaps TRBD2 (6 bases). CDR1 and CDR2 (germline): LNHDA, SQIVND (reference sequence). The CDR3 sequence is 14 residues long. V was trimmed by 5 bases and J by 2 bases, leaving 10 bases between them. CDR3 sequence reads: CASSYRGTYNEQFF. The CDR3 coding sequence is TGTGCCAGTAGTTACCGGGGGACCTACAATGAGCAGTTCTTC.